Each of the 3 T cell receptor beta chains below was sequenced from the same sample in a study of OX40 agonist ivuxolimab in advanced cancers. Clones were read by immunoSEQ multiplex PCR, and TCRdb kept only the in-frame ones, dropping some. The sample has 90,000 to 100,000 clones, over 75% seen once. The sequencing used CD4+ or CD8+ T cells sorted from blood, collected in a trial of the OX40 agonist ivuxolimab. The receptor set was obtained from an adult with an advanced solid tumor such as melanoma, head and neck, liver or kidney cancer.

This chain links TRBV5-4 with TRBJ2-1; 8 bases align to TRBD2. This CDR3 comprises 16 residues. V was clipped by 4 bases and J by 0 bases; unmatched bases: 6. CDR1 is SGHNT and CDR2 is YYREEE in the germline V gene (reference sequence). The CDR3 sequence: CASSLPGGNSYNEQFF. The CDR3 nucleotides read TGTGCCAGCAGCCTTCCGGGGGGGAACTCCTACAATGAGCAGTTCTTC.

This clone was picked up one time. The rearrangement joins TRBV7-2 to TRBJ2-1; D is unresolved. Trimming shortened V by 5 bases and J by 8 bases, and 7 bases separated the two germline ends. Germline-derived CDR1 and CDR2 are SGHTA and FQGNSA. The CDR3 contains 11 residues. The chain's CDR3 is CASSGRYEQFF. The CDR3 nucleotides are TGTGCCAGCAGCGGCCGCTATGAGCAGTTCTTC.

The chain employs TRBV27 and TRBJ2-1, with D maybe TRBD2 (7 bases). The CDR3 runs 15 residues. The germline V gene encodes CDR1 MNHEY and CDR2 SMNVEV (reference sequence). V dropped 6 bases and J dropped 4 bases, with 16 bases sitting between them. The CDR3 reads CASRGGARLYNEQFF. The CDR3 DNA is TGTGCCAGCAGGGGGGGGGCCCGACTTTACAATGAGCAGTTCTTC.